The rows below give T cell receptor beta chains drawn from one sample of a study of CD8 T cells in Susac syndrome. TCRdb used MiXCR to reprocess the immunoSEQ multiplex PCR reads, holding one entry per CDR3 protein. The table has about 210,000 distinct CDR3 sequences, nearly 97% seen once. Sequences were obtained from CD4+ T cells from PBMCs. These receptors all stem from a human donor with multiple sclerosis. Both conserved end residues are part of each CDR3. D genes are given only for firm matches. Size tells how often a clone was seen (once, few, many) or the class of an expanded clone, and some rows leave it out.

size	V	D	J	DNA	CDR3
.	TRBV15	.	TRBJ2-5	TGTGCCACCAGCAGACACGTGCGGGAGACCCAGTACTTC	CATSRHVRETQYF
.	TRBV27	.	TRBJ2-5	TGTGCCAGCAGTTTACTCGGAAAAGAGACCCAGTACTTC	CASSLLGKETQYF
.	TRBV20-1	.	TRBJ2-5	TGCAGTGCTTACAACGAGACCCAGTACTTC	CSAYNETQYF
.	TRBV2	.	TRBJ2-7	TGTGCCAGCAGTGAAGAGGATCGGGAGCAGTACTTC	CASSEEDREQYF
.	TRBV20-1	TRBD2	TRBJ2-3	TGCAGTGCTAGCGGACTAGCGGGGGGGCCTCATACGCAGTATTTT	CSASGLAGGPHTQYF
.	TRBV9	.	TRBJ1-4	TGTGCCAGCAGCACCACAGGGTTTGGGGAAAAACTGTTTTTT	CASSTTGFGEKLFF
.	TRBV3-1	.	TRBJ1-1	TGTGCCAGCAGCCAAGATCTCACTGAAGCTTTCTTT	CASSQDLTEAFF
.	TRBV5-6	.	TRBJ2-5	TGTGCCAGCAGCTTGGTCGGGCGGCCGCAAGAGACCCAGTACTTC	CASSLVGRPQETQYF
.	TRBV21-1	.	TRBJ1-3	TGTGCCAGCAGCCCTCTCTGTGGAAACACCATATATTTT	CASSPLCGNTIYF
.	TRBV29-1	TRBD1	TRBJ1-2	TGCAGCGTCCAGGCGGGACAGGCGAACTATGGCTACACCTTC	CSVQAGQANYGYTF
.	TRBV23-1	.	TRBJ1-1	TGCGCCAGATGGGGAAGGGGAACTGAAGCTTTCTTT	CARWGRGTEAFF
.	TRBV30	TRBD1	TRBJ2-2	TGTGCCTGGAGTCCCGGACAGGGCCTAGCGAACACCGGGGAGCTGTTTTTT	CAWSPGQGLANTGELFF
few	TRBV24-1	.	TRBJ2-3	TGTGCCACCAGTGGGGACCGTCCCACAGATACGCAGTATTTT	CATSGDRPTDTQYF
.	TRBV2	.	TRBJ1-2	TGTGCCAGCAGCACCGGGGGTAACTATGGCTACACCTTC	CASSTGGNYGYTF
.	TRBV28	.	TRBJ1-2	TGTGCCAGCATTCTGGACCGGGCGACGTATGGCTACACCTTC	CASILDRATYGYTF
.	TRBV28	TRBD2	TRBJ2-1	TGTGCCAGCAGCTCCGGGACTAGCGGCTCCTACAATGAGCAGTTCTTC	CASSSGTSGSYNEQFF
.	TRBV29-1	.	TRBJ2-3	TGCAGCGTTGTGCTGAGCGGGAGCACAGATACGCAGTATTTT	CSVVLSGSTDTQYF
.	TRBV29-1	.	TRBJ2-7	TGCAGCGTTAGTGAAGGGATAGAGCAGTACTTC	CSVSEGIEQYF
.	TRBV6-5	TRBD1	TRBJ2-3	TGTGCCAGCTGGGGCAGGGACAGGGGAACAGATACGCAGTATTTT	CASWGRDRGTDTQYF
.	TRBV19	TRBD1	TRBJ2-5	TGTGCCAGTAGTCCGACGACAGGGGGTCGCCAAGAGACCCAGTACTTC	CASSPTTGGRQETQYF
.	TRBV12-3/TRBV12-4	.	TRBJ1-1	TGTGCCAGCAGACATCAGGGACGAAGGACTGAAGCTTTCTTT	CASRHQGRRTEAFF
.	TRBV5-1	.	TRBJ1-2	TGCGCCAGCAGCCCTATGGTAGGAGGGCATGGCTACACCTTC	CASSPMVGGHGYTF
once	TRBV20-1	.	TRBJ1-2	TGCAGTGCTAGTGGGGTTGCTTCTGGCTACACCTTC	CSASGVASGYTF
.	TRBV7-2	TRBD2	TRBJ2-3	TGTGCCAGCAGCTTGGGACTAGCGTTCGATACGCAGTATTTT	CASSLGLAFDTQYF
.	TRBV20-1	TRBD2	TRBJ2-1	TGCAGTGCTAGAGATCAGATGACTAGCGGGTTTAGAAATGAGCAGTTCTTC	CSARDQMTSGFRNEQFF
once	TRBV30	.	TRBJ2-1	TGTGCCTGGAGTGTACGGGGGCCGGTGAATGAGCAGTTCTTC	CAWSVRGPVNEQFF